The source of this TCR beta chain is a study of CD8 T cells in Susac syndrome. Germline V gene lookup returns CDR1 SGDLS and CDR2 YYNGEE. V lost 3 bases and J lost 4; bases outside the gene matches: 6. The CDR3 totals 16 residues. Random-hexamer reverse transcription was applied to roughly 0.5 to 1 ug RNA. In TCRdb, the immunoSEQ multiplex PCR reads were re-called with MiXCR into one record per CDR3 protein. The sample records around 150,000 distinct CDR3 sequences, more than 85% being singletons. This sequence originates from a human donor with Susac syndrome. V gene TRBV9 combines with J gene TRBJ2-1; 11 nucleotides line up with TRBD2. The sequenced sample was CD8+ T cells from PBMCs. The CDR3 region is CASSATSGSKYNEQFF. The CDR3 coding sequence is TGTGCCAGCAGCGCAACTAGCGGGAGCAAGTACAATGAGCAGTTCTTC. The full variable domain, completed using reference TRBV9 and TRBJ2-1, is DSGVTQTPKHLITATGQRVTLRCSPRSGDLSVYWYQQSLDQGLQFLIQYYNGEERAKGNILERFSAQQFPDLHSELNLSSLELGDSALYFCASSATSGSKYNEQFFGPGTRLTVL.